These 6 T cell receptor beta chains came from one sample sequenced in a study of shared clonotypes between healthy human individuals. The method was immunoSEQ multiplex PCR; TCRdb's version includes in-frame clones alone and lacks a portion of them. Found here are 1,500,000 or so clones, roughly 98.5% of them singletons; the top ten hold roughly 0.36%. The sample comprised naive CD4+ T cells sorted from blood. Subset given: CD45RA+ positively selected. Every receptor here comes from a man younger than 45 in good health.

The chain recombines TRBV7-6 with TRBJ1-4; D is possibly TRBD1 (5 bases). Germline lookup yields CDR1 SGHVS and CDR2 FNYEAQ. The CDR3 runs 15 residues. The V and J ends lost 0 bases and 5 bases respectively, with 10 bases between them. The CDR3 region is CASSLAGRGNEKLFF. CDR3 bases: TGTGCCAGCAGCTTAGCGGGCCGGGGCAATGAAAAACTGTTTTTT. The complete variable domain, with remaining parts taken from reference TRBV7-6 and TRBJ1-4, reads GAGVSQSPRYKVTKRGQDVALRCDPISGHVSLYWYRQALGQGPEFLTYFNYEAQQDKSGLPNDRFSAERPEGSISTLTIQRTEQRDSAMYRCASSLAGRGNEKLFFGSGTQLSVL.

The chain joins TRBV2 to TRBJ1-2; D perhaps matches TRBD1 (6 bases). Germline V gene lookup returns CDR1 SNHLY and CDR2 FYNNEI. The CDR3 contains 14 residues. The germline V and J ends were trimmed by 7 bases and 2 bases, with 14 bases remaining between them. The CDR3 DNA reads as TGTGCCAGCACACGTCAGGGGTTCAACTATGGCTACACCTTC. Translated: CASTRQGFNYGYTF.

The chain is built from TRBV7-2 and TRBJ2-7; a weak D match, TRBD2 (6 bases). From germline, CDR1 is SGHTA and CDR2 FQGNSA. V gave up 8 bases and J gave up 4 bases, with 15 bases separating them. The CDR3 has 13 amino acids. The CDR3 sequence is CASGLGGAYEQYF. The CDR3 nucleotides read TGTGCCAGCGGTCTCGGGGGAGCATACGAGCAGTACTTC.

The chain is built from TRBV4-1 and TRBJ2-2, with 14 bases matching TRBD2. The CDR3 sequence is 22 residues long. The J segment lost 4 bases and the V segment lost 0 bases, leaving 16 bases of the junction unmatched. The germline V gene has CDR1 MGHRA and CDR2 YSYEKL. The DNA of the CDR3 is TGCGCCAGCAGCCAAGACGTTCCTCCGGGACTAGCGGGAGCTTTGCCCACCGGGGAGCTGTTTTTT. Protein product: CASSQDVPPGLAGALPTGELFF.

The chain has TRBV29-1 and TRBJ2-7, with D tentatively TRBD1 (6 bases). Trimming cost V 5 bases and J 6 bases, with 17 bases left between them. The CDR3 covers 13 residues. CDR1 SQVTM and CDR2 ANQGSEA come from the germline V gene. CDR3 protein: CSVRKGTSPEQYF. The CDR3 DNA follows: TGCAGCGTTCGAAAGGGGACAAGTCCCGAGCAGTACTTC.

V usage is TRBV6-5 and J usage is TRBJ2-7, with D hard to call. Germline V gene sequence: CDR1 MNHEY, CDR2 SVGAGI. The CDR3 sequence is 14 residues long. V gave up 0 bases and J gave up 2 bases, with 8 bases separating them. DNA of the CDR3: TGTGCCAGCAGTTACTCGTACAACACCTACGAGCAGTACTTC. It codes for CASSYSYNTYEQYF.